A single T cell receptor beta chain is shown here with its context. Preparing the TCRbeta library involved the use of unique molecular identifiers. One entry per CDR3 protein results from TCRdb running MiXCR on the PCR reads. The sample holds roughly 500,000 distinct CDR3 sequences, about 18% seen once. The CDR3 is 13 amino acids. Germline loops: CDR1 MNHEY, CDR2 SMNVEV (reference sequence). Trimming removed 6 bases from V and 6 bases from J; junction bases left unmatched: 6. The data belong to a study of T-cell reconstitution after alpha-beta-depleted transplantation in children. This sequence joins TRBV27 and TRBJ2-3; 7 positions match TRBD1. Sample: PBMCs from the stem cell graft donor, taken from the stem cell graft. The sequence derives from a human donor who donated a stem cell graft to a child with acute lymphoblastic leukemia. The CDR3 protein is CASRTYRGDTQYF. The CDR3 DNA follows: TGTGCCAGCAGGACATACAGGGGTGATACGCAGTATTTT.